Listed below are T cell receptor beta chains from one sample, sequenced in a study of blood T cell repertoires in COVID-19. Sequencing was performed with immunoSEQ multiplex PCR; in TCRdb, only in-frame clones are kept and a portion is missing. The sample lists hundreds of thousands of clones, around 84% seen once, with about 6% in the top ten. Sequenced sample: peripheral blood. These receptors all come from a man of 80 years or more with acute or convalescent COVID-19. Each CDR3 is given with its conserved first and last residue. A D gene is named only where the DNA matches it firmly. Clone size appears in some rows only: once, few, many, or a class for an expanded clone.

d_gene: .; v_gene: TRBV18; abundance: .; j_gene: TRBJ1-5; CDR3nt: TGTGCCAGCTCACCAGCCGGGACTGGGCAGCCCCAGCATTTT; CDR3aa: CASSPAGTGQPQHF
d_gene: TRBD2; v_gene: TRBV5-1; abundance: .; j_gene: TRBJ2-5; CDR3nt: TGCGCCAGCAGCTTGGGGGGACTAGCGGTACAAGAGACCCAGTACTTC; CDR3aa: CASSLGGLAVQETQYF
d_gene: TRBD1; v_gene: TRBV19; abundance: .; j_gene: TRBJ1-5; CDR3nt: TGTGCCAGTAGCGACAGGGTTAGCAATCAGCCCCAGCATTTT; CDR3aa: CASSDRVSNQPQHF
d_gene: .; v_gene: TRBV18; abundance: .; j_gene: TRBJ2-3; CDR3nt: TGTGCCAGCTCACCACCGGGCGCTAGCACAGATACGCAGTATTTT; CDR3aa: CASSPPGASTDTQYF
d_gene: .; v_gene: TRBV3-1/TRBV3-2; abundance: few; j_gene: TRBJ2-6; CDR3nt: TGTGCCAGCAGCCTCGGGACCGGGGGCTCTGGGGCCAACGTCCTGACTTTC; CDR3aa: CASSLGTGGSGANVLTF
d_gene: .; v_gene: TRBV2; abundance: once; j_gene: TRBJ2-5; CDR3nt: TGTGCCAGCGGTAAACAGGGATTCCAAGAGACCCAGTACTTC; CDR3aa: CASGKQGFQETQYF
d_gene: .; v_gene: TRBV11-2; abundance: .; j_gene: TRBJ1-3; CDR3nt: TGTGCCAGCAGCTCAGGGGCGATCTCTGGAAACACCATATATTTT; CDR3aa: CASSSGAISGNTIYF
d_gene: .; v_gene: TRBV5-4; abundance: .; j_gene: TRBJ2-6; CDR3nt: TGTGCCAGCAGCTTGTCAGATTCTGGGGCCAACGTCCTGACTTTC; CDR3aa: CASSLSDSGANVLTF
d_gene: TRBD1; v_gene: TRBV7-9; abundance: .; j_gene: TRBJ2-7; CDR3nt: TGTGCCAGCAGCTTCTCCGGGACAGGGTATTACGAGCAGTACTTC; CDR3aa: CASSFSGTGYYEQYF
d_gene: TRBD1; v_gene: TRBV6-5; abundance: .; j_gene: TRBJ1-2; CDR3nt: TGTGCCAGCAGTTACTCGACAGGGGGTCTTCATGGCTACACCTTC; CDR3aa: CASSYSTGGLHGYTF
d_gene: .; v_gene: TRBV25-1; abundance: .; j_gene: TRBJ1-4; CDR3nt: TGTGCCAGCAGTGCACTCCGGGACATTAATGAAAAACTGTTTTTT; CDR3aa: CASSALRDINEKLFF
d_gene: TRBD2; v_gene: TRBV7-2; abundance: .; j_gene: TRBJ2-1; CDR3nt: TGTGCCAGCAGCCCTCGACTGACTAGCGGGATCCTCGATGAGCAGTTCTTC; CDR3aa: CASSPRLTSGILDEQFF
d_gene: .; v_gene: TRBV6-6; abundance: few; j_gene: TRBJ2-3; CDR3nt: TGTGCCAGCAACCTACAGGGACGTCATGGAGATACGCAGTATTTT; CDR3aa: CASNLQGRHGDTQYF
d_gene: TRBD2; v_gene: TRBV6-5; abundance: .; j_gene: TRBJ2-1; CDR3nt: TGTGCCAGCAGTTACTCGTTAGCGGGAGGCTACAATGAGCAGTTCTTC; CDR3aa: CASSYSLAGGYNEQFF
d_gene: TRBD1; v_gene: TRBV9; abundance: .; j_gene: TRBJ2-7; CDR3nt: TGTGCCAGCAGCGTGGGGACAGGAGTATCCTACGAGCAGTACTTC; CDR3aa: CASSVGTGVSYEQYF
d_gene: TRBD1; v_gene: TRBV29-1; abundance: once; j_gene: TRBJ1-4; CDR3nt: TGCAGCGTCGGGGACAGGGCGATCACTAATGAAAAACTGTTTTTT; CDR3aa: CSVGDRAITNEKLFF
d_gene: TRBD1; v_gene: TRBV2; abundance: .; j_gene: TRBJ2-1; CDR3nt: TGTGCCAGCAGGCCCGGGACAGGGACCTACAATGAGCAGTTCTTC; CDR3aa: CASRPGTGTYNEQFF
d_gene: .; v_gene: TRBV5-4; abundance: .; j_gene: TRBJ2-1; CDR3nt: TGTGCCAGCAGCTTGACTAGTAACGATGAGCAGTTCTTC; CDR3aa: CASSLTSNDEQFF
d_gene: TRBD2; v_gene: TRBV19; abundance: .; j_gene: TRBJ2-7; CDR3nt: TGTGCCAGTAGTGATTTAGCGGGAGGCCGGTACGAGCAGTACTTC; CDR3aa: CASSDLAGGRYEQYF
d_gene: TRBD1; v_gene: TRBV19; abundance: .; j_gene: TRBJ1-2; CDR3nt: TGTGCCAGTAGGCCTACAGGGGGCTCTGGCTACACCTTC; CDR3aa: CASRPTGGSGYTF
d_gene: .; v_gene: TRBV27; abundance: once; j_gene: TRBJ1-1; CDR3nt: TGTGCCAGCAGCTCACCAGGGAACACTGAAGCTTTCTTT; CDR3aa: CASSSPGNTEAFF
d_gene: TRBD1; v_gene: TRBV5-1; abundance: .; j_gene: TRBJ1-5; CDR3nt: TGCGCCAGCAGCTTGGGGACAGGGTTTAGACAGCCCCAGCATTTT; CDR3aa: CASSLGTGFRQPQHF
d_gene: TRBD1; v_gene: TRBV7-2; abundance: .; j_gene: TRBJ2-1; CDR3nt: TGTGCCAGCAGCCCCGGGACAGGGTCTAATGAGCAGTTCTTC; CDR3aa: CASSPGTGSNEQFF
d_gene: .; v_gene: TRBV9; abundance: .; j_gene: TRBJ2-1; CDR3nt: TGTGCCCCCGTAACAGCAAGGAACTACAATGAGCAGTTCTTC; CDR3aa: CAPVTARNYNEQFF
d_gene: .; v_gene: TRBV6-1; abundance: .; j_gene: TRBJ2-7; CDR3nt: TGTGCCAGCAGTGAAGTATTCGAGCAGTACTTC; CDR3aa: CASSEVFEQYF
d_gene: .; v_gene: TRBV3-1/TRBV3-2; abundance: .; j_gene: TRBJ1-1; CDR3nt: TGTGCCAGCAGATTCACAACGAACACTGAAGCTTTCTTT; CDR3aa: CASRFTTNTEAFF
d_gene: TRBD1; v_gene: TRBV28; abundance: .; j_gene: TRBJ1-5; CDR3nt: TGTGCCAGCCTCACAGGGGGCGGCGGCAATCAGCCCCAGCATTTT; CDR3aa: CASLTGGGGNQPQHF
d_gene: .; v_gene: TRBV25-1; abundance: .; j_gene: TRBJ1-1; CDR3nt: TGTGCCAGCAGTGTGACAGGCTTAGCTTTCTTT; CDR3aa: CASSVTGLAFF
d_gene: TRBD2; v_gene: TRBV5-1; abundance: .; j_gene: TRBJ2-5; CDR3nt: TGCGCCAGCAGCTTGGTAGGCGGGAGGGAGACCCAGTACTTC; CDR3aa: CASSLVGGRETQYF